The sequence of this TCR beta chain was determined in a study of blood T cell repertoires in COVID-19. Looking at the study overall: The United States, Italy and Spain supplied acute and convalescent COVID-19 samples. The cDNA or gDNA used as material had been derived from T cells, B-cell-depleted T cells, or PBMCs.

In the source study's methods: Amplification of reference gene primers was used by the study to estimate nucleated cell counts. Here immunoSEQ multiplex PCR was the method, and the copy in TCRdb shows in-frame clones only, minus some. That table gives V, J and clone size, and the DNA gave D and trimming. The sample shows some 220,000 clones, 80% of them seen only once. Germline CDR1 reads SGDLS; CDR2 reads YYNGEE. The ends lost 4 bases at V and 7 bases at J; junction bases unmatched: 7. The CDR3 covers 14 residues. The chain links TRBV9 to TRBJ2-2; 7 bases map to TRBD1. The receptor's source is a woman between 65 and 79 years old with acute or convalescent COVID-19. The sequencing input was peripheral blood. The DNA for the CDR3 is TGTGCCAGCAGCTTAGGGGGCGCAGGCGGGGAGCTGTTTTTT. Translating it yields CASSLGGAGGELFF.